This is a list of T cell receptor beta chains from one sample in a study of shared clonotypes between healthy human individuals. Here immunoSEQ multiplex PCR was the method, and the copy in TCRdb shows in-frame clones only, minus some. The data show just over 2,000,000 clones, about 95% seen once. The sequenced sample was naive CD8+ T cells sorted from blood. The receptor source for this set is a man younger than 35 in good health. Each CDR3 is given with its conserved first and last residue. Each record gives: V gene, D gene, J gene, clone size, CDR3 DNA, CDR3 protein. D genes are given only for firm matches. Expanded clones are given a class, and other clones once, few, many or no size at all.

v_gene: TRBV4-1
d_gene: -
j_gene: TRBJ1-5
abundance: few
CDR3nt: TGCGCCAGCAGCCAAGTCACATATAGCAATCAGCCCCAGCATTTT
CDR3aa: CASSQVTYSNQPQHF

v_gene: TRBV5-1
d_gene: TRBD1
j_gene: TRBJ1-2
abundance: -
CDR3nt: TGCGCCAGCAGCTTACAGGGGGCTTTTGATGGCTACACCTTC
CDR3aa: CASSLQGAFDGYTF

v_gene: TRBV4-1
d_gene: -
j_gene: TRBJ2-7
abundance: -
CDR3nt: TGCGCCAGCAGCCAAGAAGGCCAGGGTGTCGACGAGCAGTACTTC
CDR3aa: CASSQEGQGVDEQYF

v_gene: TRBV14
d_gene: -
j_gene: TRBJ2-1
abundance: -
CDR3nt: TGTGCCAGCAGCCAAGATCGAGTTTGGCGGGACAATGAGCAGTTCTTC
CDR3aa: CASSQDRVWRDNEQFF

v_gene: TRBV5-1
d_gene: TRBD2
j_gene: TRBJ2-1
abundance: -
CDR3nt: TGCGCCAGCAGCTGGGGGCTAGCGGGACATGAGCAGTTCTTC
CDR3aa: CASSWGLAGHEQFF

v_gene: TRBV5-4
d_gene: TRBD1
j_gene: TRBJ1-1
abundance: -
CDR3nt: TGTGCCAGCAGTGGACAGGGAATAGAAGCTTTCTTT
CDR3aa: CASSGQGIEAFF

v_gene: TRBV5-4
d_gene: TRBD1
j_gene: TRBJ2-7
abundance: -
CDR3nt: TGTGCCAGCAGCTTGGACAGGGGATCCTACGAGCAGTACTTC
CDR3aa: CASSLDRGSYEQYF

v_gene: TRBV5-4
d_gene: TRBD2
j_gene: TRBJ2-5
abundance: -
CDR3nt: TGTGCCAGCACCATGGACCCAGCGGGAGGGCAAGAGACCCAGTACTTC
CDR3aa: CASTMDPAGGQETQYF

v_gene: TRBV2
d_gene: -
j_gene: TRBJ2-7
abundance: -
CDR3nt: TGTGCCAGCAAGGAGACAAACTCCTACGAGCAGTACTTC
CDR3aa: CASKETNSYEQYF

v_gene: TRBV7-9
d_gene: TRBD2
j_gene: TRBJ2-3
abundance: -
CDR3nt: TGTGCCAGCAGCTCCTCCCCTTCACTAGCGGGAGGGCGGACGGGGACGCAGTATTTT
CDR3aa: CASSSSPSLAGGRTGTQYF

v_gene: TRBV9
d_gene: -
j_gene: TRBJ2-1
abundance: -
CDR3nt: TGTGCCAGCAGCGTAGCGGCGATGGCTGAGCAGTTCTTC
CDR3aa: CASSVAAMAEQFF

v_gene: TRBV10-1
d_gene: -
j_gene: TRBJ1-1
abundance: -
CDR3nt: TGCGCCAGCAGTGGATCCCGGGACGGCGCTGAAGCTTTCTTT
CDR3aa: CASSGSRDGAEAFF

v_gene: TRBV6-5
d_gene: -
j_gene: TRBJ2-3
abundance: -
CDR3nt: TGTGCCAGCAGTTACACAGGGATGGCAGATACGCAGTATTTT
CDR3aa: CASSYTGMADTQYF

v_gene: TRBV19
d_gene: -
j_gene: TRBJ2-7
abundance: -
CDR3nt: TGTGCCAGTAGTATAGTCCGGGCAGACGATTACGAGCAGTACTTC
CDR3aa: CASSIVRADDYEQYF

v_gene: TRBV7-9
d_gene: -
j_gene: TRBJ2-7
abundance: -
CDR3nt: TGTGCCAGCAGTCCTGGGTACGAGCAGTACTTC
CDR3aa: CASSPGYEQYF

v_gene: TRBV7-8
d_gene: TRBD2
j_gene: TRBJ2-1
abundance: -
CDR3nt: TGTGCCAGCAGCTTAAGGGTGGGAGGGGTCTATGAGCAGTTCTTC
CDR3aa: CASSLRVGGVYEQFF

v_gene: TRBV9
d_gene: TRBD2
j_gene: TRBJ2-1
abundance: -
CDR3nt: TGTGCCAGCAGCGTAGTACCCAGCGGGGGTCTCAATGAGCAGTTCTTC
CDR3aa: CASSVVPSGGLNEQFF

v_gene: TRBV28
d_gene: TRBD2
j_gene: TRBJ2-1
abundance: -
CDR3nt: TGTGCCGGAAGAGCGGGGGGGCCTAACAATGAGCAGTTCTTC
CDR3aa: CAGRAGGPNNEQFF

v_gene: TRBV11-2
d_gene: -
j_gene: TRBJ2-7
abundance: -
CDR3nt: TGTGCCAGCAGCTTTCCACACAGACACGAGCAGTACTTC
CDR3aa: CASSFPHRHEQYF

v_gene: TRBV9
d_gene: TRBD2
j_gene: TRBJ2-5
abundance: -
CDR3nt: TGTGCCAGCAGCGTAGGGACGGCGGGGGGATGGGAGACCCAGTACTTC
CDR3aa: CASSVGTAGGWETQYF

v_gene: TRBV10-1
d_gene: -
j_gene: TRBJ1-3
abundance: -
CDR3nt: TGCGCCAGCAGTGATGGAAACACCATATATTTT
CDR3aa: CASSDGNTIYF

v_gene: TRBV29-1
d_gene: -
j_gene: TRBJ2-1
abundance: once
CDR3nt: TGCAGCGTTGAGGGGATCCGCTCCTACAATGAGCAGTTCTTC
CDR3aa: CSVEGIRSYNEQFF

v_gene: TRBV18
d_gene: TRBD1
j_gene: TRBJ2-2
abundance: -
CDR3nt: TGTGCCAGCTCACCAACAAAGGGACAGGGGGCGCCCGGGGAGCTGTTTTTT
CDR3aa: CASSPTKGQGAPGELFF

v_gene: TRBV5-4
d_gene: -
j_gene: TRBJ2-4
abundance: -
CDR3nt: TGTGCCAGCATCGAACGGACTCCCTTAGCCAAAAACATTCAGTACTTC
CDR3aa: CASIERTPLAKNIQYF

v_gene: TRBV4-3
d_gene: -
j_gene: TRBJ1-2
abundance: -
CDR3nt: TGCGCCAGCAGCCAAGATCGTTCACAGAGGGACGATGGCTACACCTTC
CDR3aa: CASSQDRSQRDDGYTF

v_gene: TRBV7-4
d_gene: -
j_gene: TRBJ2-2
abundance: -
CDR3nt: TGTGCCAGCAGCTTAGCGGGGGCCTCCGGGGAGCTGTTTTTT
CDR3aa: CASSLAGASGELFF